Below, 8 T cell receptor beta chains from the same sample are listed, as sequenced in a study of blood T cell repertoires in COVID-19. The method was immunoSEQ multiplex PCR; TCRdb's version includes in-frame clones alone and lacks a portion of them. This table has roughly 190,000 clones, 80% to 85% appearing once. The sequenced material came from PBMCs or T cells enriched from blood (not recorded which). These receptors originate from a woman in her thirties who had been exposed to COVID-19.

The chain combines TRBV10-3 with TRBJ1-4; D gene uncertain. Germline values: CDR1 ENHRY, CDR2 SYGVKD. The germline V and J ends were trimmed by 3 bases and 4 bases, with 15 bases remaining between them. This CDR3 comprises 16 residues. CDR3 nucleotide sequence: TGTGCCATCAGTGAAAGCCCACGACGACATAATGAAAAACTGTTTTTT. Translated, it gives CAISESPRRHNEKLFF.

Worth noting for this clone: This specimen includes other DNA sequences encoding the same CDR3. In DNA, the CDR3 is TGTGCCAGCAGTTATAGCGGACCGACCTACGAGCAGTACTTC. It translates to CASSYSGPTYEQYF. This chain joins TRBV6-2 or TRBV6-3 and TRBJ2-7; maybe TRBD2 (6 bases). Trimming shortened V by 3 bases and J by 2 bases, and 11 bases separated the two germline ends. The CDR3 contains 14 residues. The V gene's germline CDR1 is MNHEY and CDR2 SVGEGT.

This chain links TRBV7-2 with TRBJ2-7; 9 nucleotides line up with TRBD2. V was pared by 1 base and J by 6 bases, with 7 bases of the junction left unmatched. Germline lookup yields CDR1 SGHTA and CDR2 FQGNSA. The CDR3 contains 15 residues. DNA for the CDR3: TGTGCCAGCAGCTTAGATAAGCGGGGGGCCTTCGAGCAGTACTTC. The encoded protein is CASSLDKRGAFEQYF. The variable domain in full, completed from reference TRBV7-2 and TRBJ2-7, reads GAGVSQSPSNKVTEKGKDVELRCDPISGHTALYWYRQSLGQGLEFLIYFQGNSAPDKSGLPSDRFSAERTGGSVSTLTIQRTQQEDSAVYLCASSLDKRGAFEQYFGPGTRLTVT.

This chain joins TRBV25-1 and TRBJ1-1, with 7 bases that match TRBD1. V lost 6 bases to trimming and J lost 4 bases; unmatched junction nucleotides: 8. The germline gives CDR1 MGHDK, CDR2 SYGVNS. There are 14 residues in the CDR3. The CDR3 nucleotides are TGTGCCAGCAGACAGACAGGGATGGGCACTGAAGCTTTCTTT. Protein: CASRQTGMGTEAFF.

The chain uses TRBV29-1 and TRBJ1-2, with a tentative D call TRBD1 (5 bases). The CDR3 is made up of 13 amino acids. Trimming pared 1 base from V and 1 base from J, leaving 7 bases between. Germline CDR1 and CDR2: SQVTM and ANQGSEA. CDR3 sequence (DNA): TGCAGCGTTGAAGGCAGGGTTAACTATGGCTACACCTTC. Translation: CSVEGRVNYGYTF.

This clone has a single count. Here the CDR3 reads CASSQDNLGEKLFF. CDR3 DNA: TGCGCCAGCAGCCAGGACAATCTGGGTGAAAAACTGTTTTTT. This chain joins TRBV4-3 and TRBJ1-4; maybe TRBD1 (5 bases). Trimming left V 3 bases short and J 7 bases short, with 12 bases between. CDR1 LGHNA and CDR2 YSLEER come from the germline V gene. The CDR3 sequence is 14 residues long.

CDR3: CSAIDSTTGYTF. As DNA, the CDR3 is TGCAGTGCTATTGACAGTACTACCGGCTACACCTTC. V usage is TRBV20-1 and J usage is TRBJ1-2; tentative D call: TRBD1 (5 bases). Per the germline V gene, CDR1 is DFQATT and CDR2 is SNEGSKA (reference sequence). CDR3 length: 12 amino acids. V was shortened by 4 bases and J by 8 bases, with 14 bases between the two germline ends.

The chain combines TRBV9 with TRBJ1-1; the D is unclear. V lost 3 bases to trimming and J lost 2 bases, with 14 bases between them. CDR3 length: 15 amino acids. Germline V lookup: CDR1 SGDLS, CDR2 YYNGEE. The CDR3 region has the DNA TGTGCCAGCAGCGGCACTAGCCCGGTCAACACTGAAGCTTTCTTT. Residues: CASSGTSPVNTEAFF.